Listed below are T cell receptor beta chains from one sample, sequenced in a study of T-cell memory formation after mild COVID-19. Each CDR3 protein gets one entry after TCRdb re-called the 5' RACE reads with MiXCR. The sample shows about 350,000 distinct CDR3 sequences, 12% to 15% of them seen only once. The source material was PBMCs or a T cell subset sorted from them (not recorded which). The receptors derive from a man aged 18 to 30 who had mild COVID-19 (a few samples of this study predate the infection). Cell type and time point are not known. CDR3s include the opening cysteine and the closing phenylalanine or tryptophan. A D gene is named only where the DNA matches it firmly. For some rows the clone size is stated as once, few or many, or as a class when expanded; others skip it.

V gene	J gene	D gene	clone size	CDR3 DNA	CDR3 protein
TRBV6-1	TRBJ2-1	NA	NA	TGTGCCAGCAGTGAAAAAGGAGGACGGGATGAGCAGTTCTTC	CASSEKGGRDEQFF
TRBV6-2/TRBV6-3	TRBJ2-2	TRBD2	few	TGTGCCAGCAGTTACTTGGGCGGGGGAAGCTTTAAGGACACCGGGGAGCTGTTTTTT	CASSYLGGGSFKDTGELFF
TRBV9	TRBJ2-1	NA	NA	TGTGCCAGCAGCGTTGGGGGAGGGACAGTATACAATGAGCAGTTCTTC	CASSVGGGTVYNEQFF
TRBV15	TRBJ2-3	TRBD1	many	TGTGCCACCAGCAGGGACAGGGGCCGTACCCGCTACACAGATACGCAGTATTTT	CATSRDRGRTRYTDTQYF
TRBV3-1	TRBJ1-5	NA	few	TGTGCCAGCAGCGGGACCTTTGGCAATCAGCCCCAGCATTTT	CASSGTFGNQPQHF
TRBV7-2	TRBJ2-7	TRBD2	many	TGTGCCAGCAGCCGGAGCGGGGGCTACGAGCAGTACTTC	CASSRSGGYEQYF
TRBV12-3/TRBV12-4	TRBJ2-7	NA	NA	TGTGCCAGCAGTTGGGGATGGGGGACCGGCTCCTACGAGCAGTACTTC	CASSWGWGTGSYEQYF
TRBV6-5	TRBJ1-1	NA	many	TGTGCCAGCAGAACCGACAGCAACACTGAAGCTTTCTTT	CASRTDSNTEAFF
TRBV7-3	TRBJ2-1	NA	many	TGTGCCAGCAGCTCCCCCGGTAGTATCGAGGGGCAGTTCTTC	CASSSPGSIEGQFF
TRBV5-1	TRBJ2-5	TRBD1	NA	TGCGCCAGCAGCTGGGGACAGTTGCAAGAGACCCAGTACTTC	CASSWGQLQETQYF
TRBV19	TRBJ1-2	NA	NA	TGTGCCAGTAGTATATCGATCTGGAAGTCTAACTATGGCTACACCTTC	CASSISIWKSNYGYTF
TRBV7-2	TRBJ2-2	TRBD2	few	TGTGCCAGCAGGGGGACTAGTTACACCGGGGAGCTGTTTTTT	CASRGTSYTGELFF
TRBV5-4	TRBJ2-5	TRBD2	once	TGTGCCAGCAGCCGGGCGGGGCTAGCGGGGAACCAAGAGACCCAGTACTTC	CASSRAGLAGNQETQYF
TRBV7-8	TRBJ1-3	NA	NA	TGTGCCAGCAGCTTGCGAGAACACCCCGGAAACACCATATATTTT	CASSLREHPGNTIYF
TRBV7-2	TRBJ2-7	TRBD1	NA	TGTGCCAGCAGCTTTCGACAGGGCGGCGAGCAGTACTTC	CASSFRQGGEQYF
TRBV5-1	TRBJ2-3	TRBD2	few	TGCGCCAGCAGCTTGGCCCCTAGCGGGGGCACAGATACGCAGTATTTT	CASSLAPSGGTDTQYF
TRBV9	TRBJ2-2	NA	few	TGTGCCAGCAGCGACGGGGACCGCACCGGGGAGCTGTTTTTT	CASSDGDRTGELFF
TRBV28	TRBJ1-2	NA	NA	TGTGCCAGCAGGCGAGCCTATGGCTACACCTTC	CASRRAYGYTF
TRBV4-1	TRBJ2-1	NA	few	TGCGCCAGCAGCCCAGACCCCGGCTCCTACAATGAGCAGTTCTTC	CASSPDPGSYNEQFF
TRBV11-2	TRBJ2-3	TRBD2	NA	TGTGCCAGCAGCTTAGCCCCCACTAGCGGAGAGAGCACAGATACGCAGTATTTT	CASSLAPTSGESTDTQYF
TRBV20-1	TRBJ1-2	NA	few	TGCAGTGCTAGAGATTTAGGGGCTAACTATGGCTACACCTTC	CSARDLGANYGYTF
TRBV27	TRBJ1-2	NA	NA	TGTGCCAGCAGTCCCGCTCGGACAGCCTATGGCTACACCTTC	CASSPARTAYGYTF
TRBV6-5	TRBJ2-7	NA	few	TGTGCCAGCAGTCTTTCAGACCAGGGCTACGAGCTGTACTTC	CASSLSDQGYELYF
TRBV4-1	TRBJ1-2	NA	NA	TGCGCCAGCAGCCTCTATAGGGGGTTGGGCTACACCTTC	CASSLYRGLGYTF
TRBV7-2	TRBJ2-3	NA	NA	TGTGCCAGCAGCTCCCACCGAGGGGGCACAGATACGCAGTATTTT	CASSSHRGGTDTQYF
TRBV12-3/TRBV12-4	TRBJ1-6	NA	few	TGTGCCAGCAGTACCCGGGCGACCGATTCACCCCTCCACTTT	CASSTRATDSPLHF
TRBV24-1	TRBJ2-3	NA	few	TGTGCCACCAGTGAACCGCGATACACAGATACGCAGTATTTT	CATSEPRYTDTQYF
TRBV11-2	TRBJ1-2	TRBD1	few	TGTGCCAGCAGCTTAGTCGGGACAGGGAACTATGGCTACACCTTC	CASSLVGTGNYGYTF
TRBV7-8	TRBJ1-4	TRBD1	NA	TGTGCCAGCAGGACCGGGACAGGGCAAGAAAAACTGTTTTTT	CASRTGTGQEKLFF
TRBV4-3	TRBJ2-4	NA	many	TGCGCCAGCAGCCAAGGGGACGGGTGGAACATTCAGTACTTC	CASSQGDGWNIQYF
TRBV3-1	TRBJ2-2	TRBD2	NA	TGTGCCAGCAGCCGCGCTAGCGGGGGGACCGAGCTGTTTTTT	CASSRASGGTELFF
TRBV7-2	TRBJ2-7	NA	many	TGTGCCAGCAGCTACTGGGCCTTATCCTACGAGCAGTACTTC	CASSYWALSYEQYF
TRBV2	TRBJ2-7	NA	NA	TGTGCCAGCACCGAAAGGTCCTACGAGCAGTACTTC	CASTERSYEQYF
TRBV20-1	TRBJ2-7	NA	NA	TGCAGTGCTGGGCAGGGAGGAACCTACGAGCAGTACTTC	CSAGQGGTYEQYF
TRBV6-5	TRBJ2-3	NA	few	TGTGCCAGCAGTTACTCGATACTAGCAACAGATACGCAGTATTTT	CASSYSILATDTQYF
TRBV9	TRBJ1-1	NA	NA	TGTGCCAGCAGCGTAAGAGGGGCCAACACTGAAGCTTTCTTT	CASSVRGANTEAFF
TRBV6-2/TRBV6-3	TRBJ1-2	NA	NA	TGTGCCAGCAGTCGGACGGGAACTGGTGGCTACACCTTC	CASSRTGTGGYTF
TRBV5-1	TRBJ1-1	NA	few	TGCGCCAGCAGCTCGGGACCCTCGAACACTGAAGCTTTCTTT	CASSSGPSNTEAFF
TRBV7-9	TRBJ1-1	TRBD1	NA	TGTGCCAGCAGCTTCGGGTTGTGGACAGGGAACACTGAAGCTTTCTTT	CASSFGLWTGNTEAFF
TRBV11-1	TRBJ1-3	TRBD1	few	TGTGCCAGCAGCAAGAGGGACAGTCGCTCTGGAAACACCATATATTTT	CASSKRDSRSGNTIYF
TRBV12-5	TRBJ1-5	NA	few	TGTGCTAGTGGGAAAAAAGATTTCTCCCAGAGGGGCAATCAGCCCCAGCATTTT	CASGKKDFSQRGNQPQHF
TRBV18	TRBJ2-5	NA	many	TGTGCCAGCTCACCACCGGCAGGGAGTCAGACCCAGTACTTC	CASSPPAGSQTQYF
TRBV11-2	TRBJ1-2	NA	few	TGTGCCAGCAGCTTAGATCCCAGCTTTCGTGGCTACACCTTC	CASSLDPSFRGYTF
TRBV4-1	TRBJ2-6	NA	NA	TGCGCCAGCAGCCAAGTGAAGGGGGCTGGGGCCAACGTCCTGACTTTC	CASSQVKGAGANVLTF
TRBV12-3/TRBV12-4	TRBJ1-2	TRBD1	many	TGTGCCAGCAGTTTAAATGACAGGGTGGAGGGCTACACCTTC	CASSLNDRVEGYTF
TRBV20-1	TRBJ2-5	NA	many	TGCAGTGCGAGGCTGGGAGAGACCCAGTACTTC	CSARLGETQYF
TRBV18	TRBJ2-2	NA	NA	TGTGCCAGCTCACCGGGCGAGGCGGCCGGGGAGCTGTTTTTT	CASSPGEAAGELFF